The TCR beta chain described here comes from a study of response to subunit inactivated influenza vaccine. This clonotype appeared many times. MiXCR was run by TCRdb on the RT-PCR reads, yielding one entry per CDR3 protein. There are just under 550,000 distinct CDR3 sequences in the sample; 20% to 25% occur only once, and approximately 3% lies in the top ten. This sample also belongs to another study, concerning T cells expressing NK-cell markers. That paper adds: 5'RACE template switching with UMIs produced the TCR beta cDNA. In the group of eight sequenced donors, seven were HCMV-seropositive and one was seronegative.

The sample in question was CD4+ T cells sorted from PBMCs, obtained 12 days after vaccination. The receptor's source is a man aged 45-60 years who received an inactivated influenza vaccine.

This chain's CDR3 is CSVSSRDNTDTQYF. The CDR3 DNA follows: TGCAGCGTGTCCAGCCGGGACAACACAGATACGCAGTATTTT. This rearrangement joins TRBV29-1 to TRBJ2-3; D possibly corresponds to TRBD1 (6 bases). The CDR3 spans 14 residues. Per the germline V gene, CDR1 is SQVTM and CDR2 is ANQGSEA. V was trimmed by 6 bases and J by 2 bases, leaving 15 bases between them.